The T cell receptor (beta chain) described here comes from a study of identifying expanded T cells in peripheral blood. The study, taken as a whole, reports: Technical replicates showed about 1.1 changed clones; two weeks about 16; four weeks 19. Approximately 2-week clone count variance significantly increased as total template count grew.

As for this clone: The antigen remains undetermined.

V lost 6 bases and J 8 bases, leaving 14 bases between the germline ends. Germline loops: CDR1 SGHRS, CDR2 YFSETQ. The CDR3 extends over 13 amino acids. TCRdb's table, derived via immunoSEQ multiplex PCR, lists solely in-frame clones and lacks some. Among roughly 100,000 clones, about 89% were seen once, and the ten largest hold around 15%. No infections or other immune events were documented during collection. The sample consisted of blood. The receptor was derived from a person aged 18 to 70 in good health. This chain joins TRBV5-1 and TRBJ1-4; D may be TRBD1 (6 bases). CDR3 residues: CASTRDIGEKLFF. CDR3 coding DNA: TGCGCCAGCACGAGGGACATAGGGGAAAAACTGTTTTTT.